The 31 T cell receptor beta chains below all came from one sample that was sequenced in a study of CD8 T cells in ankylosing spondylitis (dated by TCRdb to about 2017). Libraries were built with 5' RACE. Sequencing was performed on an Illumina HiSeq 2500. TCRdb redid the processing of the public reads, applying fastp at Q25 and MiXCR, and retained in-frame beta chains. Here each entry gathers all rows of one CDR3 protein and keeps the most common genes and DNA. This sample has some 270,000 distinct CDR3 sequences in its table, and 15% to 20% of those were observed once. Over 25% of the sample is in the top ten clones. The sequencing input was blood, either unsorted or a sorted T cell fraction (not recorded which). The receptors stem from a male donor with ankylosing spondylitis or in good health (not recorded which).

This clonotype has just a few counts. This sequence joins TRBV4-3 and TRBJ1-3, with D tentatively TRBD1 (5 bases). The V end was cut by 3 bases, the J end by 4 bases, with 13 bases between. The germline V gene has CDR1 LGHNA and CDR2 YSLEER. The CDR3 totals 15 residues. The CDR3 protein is CASSQGTGDGNTIYF. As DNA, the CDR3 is TGCGCCAGCAGCCAGGGAACCGGGGACGGAAACACCATATATTTT.

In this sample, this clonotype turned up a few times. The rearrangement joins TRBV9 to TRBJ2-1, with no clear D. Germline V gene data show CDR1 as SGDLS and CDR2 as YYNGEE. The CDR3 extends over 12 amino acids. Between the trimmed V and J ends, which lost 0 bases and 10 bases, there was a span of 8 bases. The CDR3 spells CASSVVAWEQFF. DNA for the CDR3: TGTGCCAGCAGCGTAGTGGCTTGGGAGCAGTTCTTC.

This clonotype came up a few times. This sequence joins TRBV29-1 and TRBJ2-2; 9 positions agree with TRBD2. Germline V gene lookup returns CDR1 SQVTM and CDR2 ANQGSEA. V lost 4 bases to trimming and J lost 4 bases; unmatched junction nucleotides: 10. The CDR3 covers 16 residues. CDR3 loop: CSVAPTSGRGTGELFF. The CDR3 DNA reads TGCAGCGTTGCCCCGACTAGCGGACGGGGCACCGGGGAGCTGTTTTTT.

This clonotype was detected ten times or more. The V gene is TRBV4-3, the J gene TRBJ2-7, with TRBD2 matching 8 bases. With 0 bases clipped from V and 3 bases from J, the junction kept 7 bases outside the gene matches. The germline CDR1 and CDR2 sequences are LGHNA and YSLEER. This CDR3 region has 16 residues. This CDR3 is CASSQDTSGYGYEQYF. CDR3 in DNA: TGCGCCAGCAGCCAAGATACTAGCGGTTACGGCTACGAGCAGTACTTC.

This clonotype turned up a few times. CDR3 in amino acids: CSVISGTTNTGELFF. CDR3 sequence (DNA): TGCAGCGTGATTAGCGGAACTACGAACACCGGGGAGCTGTTTTTT. V usage is TRBV29-1 and J usage is TRBJ2-2; the D gene is possibly TRBD2 (6 bases). The CDR3 contains 15 residues. Trimming left V 6 bases short and J 0 bases short, with 14 bases between. Per germline, CDR1 SQVTM and CDR2 ANQGSEA.

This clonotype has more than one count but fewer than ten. CDR3 residues: CASSPTGGSNQPQHF. The CDR3 nucleotides read TGTGCCAGCAGTCCAACAGGGGGCTCTAATCAGCCCCAGCATTTT. The rearrangement links TRBV27 to TRBJ1-5, with TRBD1 matching over 9 bases. This CDR3 contains 15 residues. CDR1 and CDR2 (germline): MNHEY, SMNVEV (reference sequence). V lost 5 bases and J lost 4; bases outside the gene matches: 6.

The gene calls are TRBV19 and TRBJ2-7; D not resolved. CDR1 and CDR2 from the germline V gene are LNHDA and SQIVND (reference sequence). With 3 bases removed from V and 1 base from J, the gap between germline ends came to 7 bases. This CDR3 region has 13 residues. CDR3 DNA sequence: TGTGCCAGTAGTATCTTGCCATCCTACGAGCAGTACTTC. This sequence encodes CASSILPSYEQYF.

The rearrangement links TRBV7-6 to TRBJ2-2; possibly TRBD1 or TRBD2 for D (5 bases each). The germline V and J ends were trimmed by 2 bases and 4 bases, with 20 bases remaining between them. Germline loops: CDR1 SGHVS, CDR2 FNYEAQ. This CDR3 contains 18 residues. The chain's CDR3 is CASSLWLGDVGGTGELFF. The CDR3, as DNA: TGTGCCAGCAGCTTATGGCTTGGCGACGTTGGGGGCACCGGGGAGCTGTTTTTT.

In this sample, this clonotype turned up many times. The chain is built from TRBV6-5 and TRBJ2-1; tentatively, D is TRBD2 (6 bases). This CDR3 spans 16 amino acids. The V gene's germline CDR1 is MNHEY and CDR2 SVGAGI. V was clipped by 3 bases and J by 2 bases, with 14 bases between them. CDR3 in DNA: TGTGCCAGCAGTTATACGGCGGGACGAACCTACAATGAGCAGTTCTTC. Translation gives CASSYTAGRTYNEQFF.

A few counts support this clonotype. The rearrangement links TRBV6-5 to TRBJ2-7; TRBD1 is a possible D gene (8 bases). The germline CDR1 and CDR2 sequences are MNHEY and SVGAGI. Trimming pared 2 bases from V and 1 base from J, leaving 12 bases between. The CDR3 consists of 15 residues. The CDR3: CASSYDRGGSYEQYF. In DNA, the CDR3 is TGTGCCAGCAGTTACGACAGGGGAGGGTCCTACGAGCAGTACTTC.

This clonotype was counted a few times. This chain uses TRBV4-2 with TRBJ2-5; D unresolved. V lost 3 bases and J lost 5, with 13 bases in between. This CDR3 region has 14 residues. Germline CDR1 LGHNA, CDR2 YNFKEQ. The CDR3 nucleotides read TGTGCCAGCAGCCACGTCCTCGACGGCGAGACCCAGTACTTC. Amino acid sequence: CASSHVLDGETQYF.

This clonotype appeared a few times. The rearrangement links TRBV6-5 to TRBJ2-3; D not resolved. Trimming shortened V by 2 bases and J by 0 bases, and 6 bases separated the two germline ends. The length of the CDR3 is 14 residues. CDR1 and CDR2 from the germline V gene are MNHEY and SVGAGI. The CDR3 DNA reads TGTGCCAGCAGTTACGCCACTAGCACAGATACGCAGTATTTT. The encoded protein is CASSYATSTDTQYF.

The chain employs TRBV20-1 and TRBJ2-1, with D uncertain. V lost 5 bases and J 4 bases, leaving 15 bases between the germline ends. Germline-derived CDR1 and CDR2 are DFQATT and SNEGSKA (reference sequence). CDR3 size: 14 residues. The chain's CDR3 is CSAFRVEPYNEQFF. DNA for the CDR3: TGCAGTGCTTTCCGAGTCGAGCCATACAATGAGCAGTTCTTC.

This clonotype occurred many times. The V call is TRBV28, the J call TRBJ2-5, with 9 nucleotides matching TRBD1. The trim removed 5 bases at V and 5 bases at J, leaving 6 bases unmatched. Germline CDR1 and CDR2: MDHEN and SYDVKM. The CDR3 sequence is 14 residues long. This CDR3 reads CASSRRDRVETQYF. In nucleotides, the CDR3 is TGTGCCAGCAGTAGACGGGACAGGGTGGAGACCCAGTACTTC.

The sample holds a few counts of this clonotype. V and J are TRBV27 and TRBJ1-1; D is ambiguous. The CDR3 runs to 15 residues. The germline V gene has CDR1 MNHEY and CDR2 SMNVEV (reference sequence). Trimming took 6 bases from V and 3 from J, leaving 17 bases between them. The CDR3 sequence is CASSQPGLEDTEAFF. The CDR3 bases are TGTGCCAGCAGCCAACCCGGGCTCGAGGACACTGAAGCTTTCTTT.

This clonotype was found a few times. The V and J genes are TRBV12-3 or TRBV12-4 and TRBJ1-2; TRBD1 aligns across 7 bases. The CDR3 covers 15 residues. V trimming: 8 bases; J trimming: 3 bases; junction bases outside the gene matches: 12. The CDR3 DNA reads TGTGCCAGCTCTTTGGGACAGTCCCTTCACTATGGCTACACCTTC. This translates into CASSLGQSLHYGYTF.

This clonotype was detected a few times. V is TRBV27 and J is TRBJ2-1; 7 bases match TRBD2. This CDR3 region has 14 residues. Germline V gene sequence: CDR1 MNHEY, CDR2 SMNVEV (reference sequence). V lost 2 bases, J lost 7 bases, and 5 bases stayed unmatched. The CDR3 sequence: CASSLVAGVNEQFF. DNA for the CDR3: TGTGCCAGCAGTTTAGTGGCGGGAGTAAATGAGCAGTTCTTC.

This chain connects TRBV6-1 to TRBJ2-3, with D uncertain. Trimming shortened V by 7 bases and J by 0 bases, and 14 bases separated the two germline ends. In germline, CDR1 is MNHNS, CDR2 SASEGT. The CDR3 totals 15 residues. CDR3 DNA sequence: TGTGCCAGCAATCGATTGGTACAGAGCACAGATACGCAGTATTTT. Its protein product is CASNRLVQSTDTQYF.

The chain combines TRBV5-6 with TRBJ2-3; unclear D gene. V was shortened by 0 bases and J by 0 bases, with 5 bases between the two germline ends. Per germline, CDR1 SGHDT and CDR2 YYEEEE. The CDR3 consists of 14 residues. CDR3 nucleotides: TGTGCCAGCAGCTTGGGAGCCAGCACAGATACGCAGTATTTT. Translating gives CASSLGASTDTQYF.

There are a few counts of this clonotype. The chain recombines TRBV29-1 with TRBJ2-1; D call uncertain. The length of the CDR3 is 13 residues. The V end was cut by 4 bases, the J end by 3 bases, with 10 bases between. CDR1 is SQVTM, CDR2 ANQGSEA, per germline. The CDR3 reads CSVVAGYYNEQFF. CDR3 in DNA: TGCAGCGTTGTTGCCGGGTACTACAATGAGCAGTTCTTC.

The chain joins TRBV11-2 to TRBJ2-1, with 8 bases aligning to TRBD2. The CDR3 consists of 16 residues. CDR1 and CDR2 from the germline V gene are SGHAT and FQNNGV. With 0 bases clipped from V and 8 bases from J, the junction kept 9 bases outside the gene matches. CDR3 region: CASSLDLASGLYEQFF. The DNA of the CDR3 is TGTGCCAGCAGCTTAGATTTGGCTAGCGGGCTATATGAGCAGTTCTTC.

The CDR3 here is CASSQDLGVEQFF. The CDR3 nucleotides are TGTGCCAGCAGCCAAGACCTAGGGGTTGAGCAGTTCTTC. This chain joins TRBV3-1 and TRBJ2-1; D may be TRBD1 (5 bases). V was clipped by 0 bases and J by 9 bases, with 9 bases between them. The germline V gene has CDR1 LGHDT and CDR2 YNNKEL (reference sequence). CDR3 length: 13 amino acids.

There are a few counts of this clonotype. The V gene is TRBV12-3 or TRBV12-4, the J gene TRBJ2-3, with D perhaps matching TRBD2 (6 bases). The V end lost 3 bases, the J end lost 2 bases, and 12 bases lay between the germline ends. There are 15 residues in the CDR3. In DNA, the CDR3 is TGTGCCAGCAGTTTTTCTAGCGACATCACAGATACGCAGTATTTT. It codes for CASSFSSDITDTQYF.

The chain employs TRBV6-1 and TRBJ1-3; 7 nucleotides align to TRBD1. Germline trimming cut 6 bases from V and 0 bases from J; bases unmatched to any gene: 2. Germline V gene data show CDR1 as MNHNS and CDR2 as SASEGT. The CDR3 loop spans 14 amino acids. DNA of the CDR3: TGTGCCAGCAGACGACAGGGCTCTGGAAACACCATATATTTT. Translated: CASRRQGSGNTIYF.

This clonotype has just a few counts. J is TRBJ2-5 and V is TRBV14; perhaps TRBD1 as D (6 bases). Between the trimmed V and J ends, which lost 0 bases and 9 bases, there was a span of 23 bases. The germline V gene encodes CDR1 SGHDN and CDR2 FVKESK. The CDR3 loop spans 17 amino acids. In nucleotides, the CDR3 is TGTGCCAGCAGCCAAGATGTGGTGGGACATCCCTCAGCGGCCCAGTACTTC. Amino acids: CASSQDVVGHPSAAQYF. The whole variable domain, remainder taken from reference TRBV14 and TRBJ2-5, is EAGVTQFPSHSVIEKGQTVTLRCDPISGHDNLYWYRRVMGKEIKFLLHFVKESKQDESGMPNNRFLAERTGGTYSTLKVQPAELEDSGVYFCASSQDVVGHPSAAQYFGPGTRLLVL.

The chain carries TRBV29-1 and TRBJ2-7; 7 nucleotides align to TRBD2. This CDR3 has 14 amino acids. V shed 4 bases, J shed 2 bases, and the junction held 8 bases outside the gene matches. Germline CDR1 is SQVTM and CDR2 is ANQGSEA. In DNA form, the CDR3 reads TGCAGCGTTGTGGTGGAGGGAGGGCCCTACGAGCAGTACTTC. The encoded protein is CSVVVEGGPYEQYF.

CDR3 loop: CASSEGRLAGGHGELFF. CDR3 DNA: TGTGCCAGCAGTGAAGGCCGACTAGCGGGAGGTCACGGGGAGCTGTTTTTT. The rearrangement links TRBV6-1 to TRBJ2-2; 13 positions match TRBD2. The CDR3 is made up of 17 amino acids. V was pared by 1 base and J by 7 bases, with 6 bases of the junction left unmatched. Germline V gene sequence: CDR1 MNHNS, CDR2 SASEGT.

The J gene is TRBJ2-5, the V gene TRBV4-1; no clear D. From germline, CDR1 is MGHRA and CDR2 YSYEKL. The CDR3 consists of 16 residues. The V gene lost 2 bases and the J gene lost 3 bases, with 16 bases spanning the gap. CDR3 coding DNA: TGCGCCAGCAGCCAATTTCTTCAGGCGAACGAAGAGACCCAGTACTTC. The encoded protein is CASSQFLQANEETQYF.

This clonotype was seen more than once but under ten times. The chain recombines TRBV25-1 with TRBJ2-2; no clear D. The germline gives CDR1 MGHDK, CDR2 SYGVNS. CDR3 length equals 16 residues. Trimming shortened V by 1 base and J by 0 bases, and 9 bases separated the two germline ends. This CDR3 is CASSELVGSNTGELFF. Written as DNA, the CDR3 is TGTGCCAGCAGTGAATTGGTGGGATCGAACACCGGGGAGCTGTTTTTT.

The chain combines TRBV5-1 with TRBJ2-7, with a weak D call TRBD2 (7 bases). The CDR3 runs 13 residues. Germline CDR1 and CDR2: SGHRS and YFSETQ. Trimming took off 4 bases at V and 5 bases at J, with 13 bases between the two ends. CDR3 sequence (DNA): TGCGCCAGCAGCAGGGGGGGGGACCACGAGCAGTACTTC. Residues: CASSRGGDHEQYF.

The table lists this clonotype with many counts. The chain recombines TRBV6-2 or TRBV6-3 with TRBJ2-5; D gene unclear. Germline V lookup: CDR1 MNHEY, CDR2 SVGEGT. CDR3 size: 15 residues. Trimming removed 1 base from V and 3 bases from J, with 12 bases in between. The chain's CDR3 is CASSYLTNREETQYF. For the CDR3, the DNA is TGTGCCAGCAGTTACTTGACAAATCGTGAAGAGACCCAGTACTTC.